This T cell receptor beta chain appears in the sequencing data of a study of tumor-infiltrating lymphocytes in primary liver carcinoma. Turning to the study itself: Treatment of the patients' primary liver carcinoma consisted of surgical resection. Study-level findings and limits: Tumors reached a significantly greater top-250-clone fraction than blood did (p = 0.039).

The input was 450 to 500 ng total RNA; TCR beta cDNA was made from it with a constant-region primer. Slightly modified ARM-PCR with three nested multiplex PCR rounds yielded TCR beta libraries. Each of the first two PCR rounds ran roughly 9 cycles with TRBV1-TRBV30 forward and C-beta reverse primers. MiXCR, run by TCRdb on the multiplex PCR reads, gives a single entry per CDR3 protein. The table includes hundreds of thousands of distinct CDR3 sequences, around three fifths detected once. Concerning this clonotype: Its antigen is undetermined. Relative to the germline gene, one junction end is altered; a read error may explain this.

CDR1 and CDR2 (germline): SGHDT, YYEEEE. The CDR3 is 13 residues long. Germline DNA was extracted alongside blood RNA, which was obtained from unsorted whole blood. The sequence was collected from a woman in her 30s with primary liver carcinoma and hepatitis B virus infection. This sequence joins TRBV5-6 and TRBJ2-2; D may be TRBD2 (6 bases). Sequencing used peripheral blood. CDR3 sequence (DNA): TGTGCCAGCAGCCCCCGTTACACCGGGGGGCTGTTTTTT. Amino acids: CASSPRYTGGLFF.